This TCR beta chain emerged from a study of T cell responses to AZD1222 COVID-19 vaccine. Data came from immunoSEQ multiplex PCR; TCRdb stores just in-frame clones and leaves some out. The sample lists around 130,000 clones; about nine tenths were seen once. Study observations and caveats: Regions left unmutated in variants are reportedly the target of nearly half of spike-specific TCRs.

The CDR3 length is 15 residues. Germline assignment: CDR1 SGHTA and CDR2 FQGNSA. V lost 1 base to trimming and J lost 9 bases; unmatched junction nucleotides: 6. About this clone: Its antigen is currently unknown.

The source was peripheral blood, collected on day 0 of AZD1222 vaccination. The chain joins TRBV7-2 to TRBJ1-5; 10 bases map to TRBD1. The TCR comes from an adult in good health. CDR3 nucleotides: TGTGCCAGCAGCTTAGGGGGGACAGGGGAGGTGCCCCAGCATTTT. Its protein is CASSLGGTGEVPQHF.